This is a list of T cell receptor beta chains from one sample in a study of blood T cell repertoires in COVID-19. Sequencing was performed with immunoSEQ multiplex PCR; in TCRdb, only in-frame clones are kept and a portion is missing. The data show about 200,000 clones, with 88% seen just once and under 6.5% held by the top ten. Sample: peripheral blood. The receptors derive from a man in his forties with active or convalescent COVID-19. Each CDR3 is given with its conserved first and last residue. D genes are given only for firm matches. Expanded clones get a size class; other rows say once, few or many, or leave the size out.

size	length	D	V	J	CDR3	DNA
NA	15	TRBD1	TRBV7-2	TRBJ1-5	CASSLEGTAGQPQHF	TGTGCCAGCAGCTTAGAGGGGACAGCAGGTCAGCCCCAGCATTTT
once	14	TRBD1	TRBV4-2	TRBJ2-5	CASSQEATGAAEHF	TGTGCCAGCAGCCAAGAGGCTACAGGGGCAGCCGAGCACTTC
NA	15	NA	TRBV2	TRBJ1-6	CASNRESSYNSPLHF	TGTGCCAGCAATCGAGAGAGCTCCTATAATTCACCCCTCCACTTT
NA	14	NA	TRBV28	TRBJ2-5	CASSQLGQQETQYF	TGTGCCAGCAGCCAATTAGGACAGCAAGAGACCCAGTACTTC
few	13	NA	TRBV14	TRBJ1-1	CASSQGVYTEAFF	TGTGCCAGCAGTCAGGGCGTGTACACTGAAGCTTTCTTT
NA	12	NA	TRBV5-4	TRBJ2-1	CASSLARAEQFF	TGTGCCAGCAGCTTGGCCAGGGCTGAGCAGTTCTTC
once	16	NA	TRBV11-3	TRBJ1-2	CASSLGASVPNYGYTF	TGTGCCAGCAGCTTAGGCGCGTCGGTCCCTAACTATGGCTACACCTTC
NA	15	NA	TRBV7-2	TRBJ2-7	CASSTGIQTYYEQYF	TGTGCCAGCAGCACAGGGATCCAAACTTATTACGAGCAGTACTTC
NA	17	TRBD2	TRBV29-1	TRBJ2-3	CSVEVGRLATSTDTQYF	TGCAGCGTTGAAGTCGGGAGACTAGCCACTAGCACAGATACGCAGTATTTT
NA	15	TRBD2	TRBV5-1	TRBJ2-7	CASSLAASGTGEQYF	TGCGCCAGCAGCTTGGCCGCTAGCGGGACTGGTGAGCAGTACTTC
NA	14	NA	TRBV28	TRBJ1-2	CASRDSGIYYGYTF	TGTGCCAGCAGAGACAGCGGGATTTACTATGGCTACACCTTC
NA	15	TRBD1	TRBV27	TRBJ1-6	CASRRTGLGNSPLHF	TGTGCCAGCAGGCGGACAGGGTTGGGGAATTCACCCCTCCACTTT
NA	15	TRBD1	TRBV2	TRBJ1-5	CASSGRDSNNQPQHF	TGTGCCAGCAGTGGCCGGGACAGTAATAATCAGCCCCAGCATTTT
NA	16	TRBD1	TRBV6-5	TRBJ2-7	CASSYDRGQGSYEQYF	TGTGCCAGCAGTTACGACCGGGGACAGGGTTCCTACGAGCAGTACTTC
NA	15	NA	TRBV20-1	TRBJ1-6	CSASSSGAWNSPLHF	TGCAGTGCTAGTAGTTCAGGGGCTTGGAATTCACCCCTCCACTTT
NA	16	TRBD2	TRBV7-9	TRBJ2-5	CASSSTSGGYQETQYF	TGTGCCAGCAGCTCGACCTCGGGGGGGTACCAAGAGACCCAGTACTTC
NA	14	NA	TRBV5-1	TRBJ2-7	CASSGIQGPYEQYF	TGCGCCAGCAGCGGAATACAGGGTCCCTACGAGCAGTACTTC
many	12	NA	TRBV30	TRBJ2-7	CAWGRLSVEQYF	TGTGCCTGGGGCAGGTTGTCCGTCGAGCAGTACTTC
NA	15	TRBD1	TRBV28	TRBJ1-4	CASSHEQGIGEKLFF	TGTGCCAGCAGCCACGAACAGGGGATAGGTGAAAAACTGTTTTTT
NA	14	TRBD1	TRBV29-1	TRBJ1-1	CSVRLQGTLTEAFF	TGCAGCGTGAGACTACAGGGGACCTTGACTGAAGCTTTCTTT
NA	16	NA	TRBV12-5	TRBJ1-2	CASGPSGRGSTYGYTF	TGTGCTAGTGGTCCCTCGGGGCGGGGGAGTACTTATGGCTACACCTTC
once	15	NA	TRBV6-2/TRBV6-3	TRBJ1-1	CASSYSPGMNTEAFF	TGTGCCAGCAGTTACTCGCCAGGAATGAACACTGAAGCTTTCTTT
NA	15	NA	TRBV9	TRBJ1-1	CASSVAPSGNTEAFF	TGTGCCAGCAGCGTAGCTCCATCGGGAAACACTGAAGCTTTCTTT
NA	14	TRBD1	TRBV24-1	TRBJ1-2	CATSAGQANYGYTF	TGTGCCACCAGCGCCGGACAGGCGAACTATGGCTACACCTTC
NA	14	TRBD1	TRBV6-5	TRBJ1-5	CASLGTGTRQPQHF	TGTGCCAGCCTTGGGACAGGAACGAGGCAGCCCCAGCATTTT
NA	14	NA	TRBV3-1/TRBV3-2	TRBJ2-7	CASSQGQGGDEQYF	TGTGCCAGCAGCCAGGGGCAGGGAGGCGACGAGCAGTACTTC
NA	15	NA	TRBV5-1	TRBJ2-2	CASSVTVSNTGELFF	TGCGCCAGCAGCGTGACAGTCTCGAACACCGGGGAGCTGTTTTTT
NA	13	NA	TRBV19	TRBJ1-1	CASRVTVNTEAFF	TGTGCCAGCCGAGTGACAGTAAACACTGAAGCTTTCTTT
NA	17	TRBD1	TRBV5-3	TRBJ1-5	CARSRETDRGGCQPQHF	TGTGCCAGAAGCAGGGAAACGGACAGGGGCGGTTGTCAGCCCCAGCATTTT
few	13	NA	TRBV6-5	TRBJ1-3	CASGGGAGNTIYF	TGTGCCAGCGGCGGGGGAGCTGGAAACACCATATATTTT
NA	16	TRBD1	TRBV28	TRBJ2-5	CASSQAGTGLQETQYF	TGTGCCAGCAGTCAGGCCGGGACAGGACTACAAGAGACCCAGTACTTC
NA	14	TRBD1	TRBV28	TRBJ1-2	CASSQRTGNYGYTF	TGTGCCAGCAGTCAACGGACAGGGAACTATGGCTACACCTTC
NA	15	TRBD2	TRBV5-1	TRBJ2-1	CASSWGGGSYNEQFF	TGCGCCAGCAGCTGGGGTGGCGGGAGCTACAATGAGCAGTTCTTC
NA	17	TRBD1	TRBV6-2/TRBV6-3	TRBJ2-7	CASSPSLRDSRIYEQYF	TGTGCCAGCAGTCCCTCTCTCCGGGACAGTAGGATTTACGAGCAGTACTTC
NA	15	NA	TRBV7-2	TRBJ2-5	CASSLLGRSRETQYF	TGTGCCAGCAGCTTATTGGGCAGGTCCAGGGAGACCCAGTACTTC
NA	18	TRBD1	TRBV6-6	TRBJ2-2	CASSRSGQGAANTGELFF	TGTGCCAGCAGTCGATCGGGACAGGGGGCTGCTAACACCGGGGAGCTGTTTTTT
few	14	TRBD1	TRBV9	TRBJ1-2	CASSPQGGGYGYTF	TGTGCCAGCAGCCCTCAGGGGGGAGGCTATGGCTACACCTTC
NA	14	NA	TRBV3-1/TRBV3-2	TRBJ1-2	CASSQNSRNYGYTF	TGTGCCAGCAGCCAGAACTCCAGGAACTATGGCTACACCTTC
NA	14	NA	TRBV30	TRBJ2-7	CAWSSPAGSYEQYF	TGTGCCTGGAGTAGTCCGGCAGGGTCCTACGAGCAGTACTTC
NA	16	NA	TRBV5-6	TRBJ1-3	CASSLIGESSGNTIYF	TGTGCCAGCAGCTTGATTGGGGAGAGCTCTGGAAACACCATATATTTT
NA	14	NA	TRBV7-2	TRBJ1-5	CASSLSTGNQPQHF	TGTGCCAGCAGCTTGTCGACAGGAAATCAGCCCCAGCATTTT
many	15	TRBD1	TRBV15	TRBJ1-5	CATSRDTGGNQPQHF	TGTGCCACCAGCAGAGATACAGGGGGCAATCAGCCCCAGCATTTT
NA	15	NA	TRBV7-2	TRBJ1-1	CASSLSLGLNTEAFF	TGTGCCAGCAGCTTAAGCTTGGGGCTGAACACTGAAGCTTTCTTT
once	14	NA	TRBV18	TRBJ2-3	CASSRAGVTDTQYF	TGTGCCAGCTCACGAGCAGGCGTCACAGATACGCAGTATTTT
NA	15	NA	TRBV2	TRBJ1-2	CASSFDNRSLYGYTF	TGTGCCAGCAGTTTTGACAACCGTTCGCTCTATGGCTACACCTTC
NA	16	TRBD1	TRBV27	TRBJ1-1	CASSLTGTVRNTEAFF	TGTGCCAGCAGTTTAACCGGGACAGTCAGAAACACTGAAGCTTTCTTT
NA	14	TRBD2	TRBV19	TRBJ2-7	CASSTGLARHEQYF	TGTGCCAGTAGTACGGGACTAGCGAGGCACGAGCAGTACTTC
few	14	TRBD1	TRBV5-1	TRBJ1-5	CASSASQGVQPQHF	TGCGCCAGCAGCGCTAGCCAGGGGGTTCAGCCCCAGCATTTT
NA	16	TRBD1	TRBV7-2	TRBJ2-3	CASSSNRGWDTDTQYF	TGTGCCAGCAGCTCAAACAGGGGGTGGGACACAGATACGCAGTATTTT
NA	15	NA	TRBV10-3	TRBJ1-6	CAIKSQTGGNSPLHF	TGTGCCATCAAAAGCCAAACGGGGGGTAATTCACCCCTCCACTTT
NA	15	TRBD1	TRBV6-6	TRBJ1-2	CASSGTTGGNYGYTF	TGTGCCAGCAGTGGAACGACAGGGGGAAACTATGGCTACACCTTC
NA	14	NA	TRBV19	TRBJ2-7	CASSTVVGASEQYF	TGTGCCAGTAGTACGGTAGTTGGGGCCTCCGAGCAGTACTTC